Described below is a single T cell receptor (beta chain) sequence and its context. The sequenced fragment ends 3 residues before the CDR3 boundary, so the rest is inferred from the germline J gene. This record comes from a study of T cells in women clearing cervical HPV infection. Generated by immunoSEQ multiplex PCR, the TCRdb table keeps only in-frame clones and is missing some. The sample holds more than 20,000 clones. The CDR3 is made up of 16 amino acids. The V gene's germline CDR1 is LNHDA and CDR2 SQIVND (reference sequence). Trimming stripped 9 bases from V and 7 bases from J, with 24 bases between.

The TCR originated in a woman aged 18-69 years with a cervical HPV16 infection that either progressed to CIN3+ or cleared (not recorded which). V gene TRBV19 combines with J gene TRBJ1-4; the D gene is possibly TRBD1 (5 bases). Specimen: blood buffy coat. The CDR3 is CASGGSNYLPGEKLFF. The part of the CDR3 DNA that was read is TGTGCCAGCGGGGGATCCAACTACCTTCCGGGTGAAAAA.